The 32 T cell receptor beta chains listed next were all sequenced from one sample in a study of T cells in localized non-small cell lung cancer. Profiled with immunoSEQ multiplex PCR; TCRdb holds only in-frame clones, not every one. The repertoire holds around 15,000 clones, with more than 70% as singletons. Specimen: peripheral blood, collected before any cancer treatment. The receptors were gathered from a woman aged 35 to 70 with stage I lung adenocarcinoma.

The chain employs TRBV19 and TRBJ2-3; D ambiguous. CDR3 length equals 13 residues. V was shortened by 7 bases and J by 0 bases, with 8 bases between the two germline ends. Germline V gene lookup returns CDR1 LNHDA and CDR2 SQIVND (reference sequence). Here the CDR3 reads CASNGRSTDTQYF. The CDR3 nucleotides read TGTGCCAGTAATGGCAGGAGCACAGATACGCAGTATTTT.

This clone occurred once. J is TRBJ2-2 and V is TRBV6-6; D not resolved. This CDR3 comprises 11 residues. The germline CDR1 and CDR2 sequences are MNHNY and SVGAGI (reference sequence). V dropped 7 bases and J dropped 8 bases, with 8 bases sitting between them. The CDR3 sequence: CASTLRGELFF. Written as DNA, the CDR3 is TGTGCCAGCACCCTCCGGGGGGAGCTGTTTTTT.

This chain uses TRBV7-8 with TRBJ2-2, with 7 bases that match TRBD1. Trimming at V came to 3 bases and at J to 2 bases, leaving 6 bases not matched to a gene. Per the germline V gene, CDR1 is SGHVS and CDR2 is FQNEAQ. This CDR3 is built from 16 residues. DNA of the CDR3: TGTGCCAGCAGCTTTAGGGCAGGGGGAAACACCGGGGAGCTGTTTTTT. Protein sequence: CASSFRAGGNTGELFF.

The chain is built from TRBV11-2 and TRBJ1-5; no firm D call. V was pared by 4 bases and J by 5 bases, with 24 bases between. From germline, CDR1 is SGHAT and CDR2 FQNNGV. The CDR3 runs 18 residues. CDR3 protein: CASSSRRSAATHYQPQHF. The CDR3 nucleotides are TGTGCCAGCAGCTCCAGACGGTCTGCCGCTACCCATTATCAGCCCCAGCATTTT.

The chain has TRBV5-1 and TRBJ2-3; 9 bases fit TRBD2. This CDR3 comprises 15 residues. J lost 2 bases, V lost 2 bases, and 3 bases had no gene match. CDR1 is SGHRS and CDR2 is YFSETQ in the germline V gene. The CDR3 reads CASSFAGLATDTQYF. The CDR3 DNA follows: TGCGCCAGCAGCTTTGCGGGACTAGCCACAGATACGCAGTATTTT.

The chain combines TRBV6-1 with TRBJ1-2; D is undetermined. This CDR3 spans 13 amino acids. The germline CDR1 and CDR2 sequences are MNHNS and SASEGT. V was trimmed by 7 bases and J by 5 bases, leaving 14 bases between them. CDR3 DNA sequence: TGTGCCAGCAAATCCGGCAGCGAGTATGGCTACACCTTC. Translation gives CASKSGSEYGYTF.

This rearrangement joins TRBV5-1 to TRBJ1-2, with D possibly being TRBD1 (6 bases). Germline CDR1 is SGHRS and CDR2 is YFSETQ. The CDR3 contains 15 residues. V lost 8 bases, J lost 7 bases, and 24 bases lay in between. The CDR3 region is CASYSSREGGFGYTF. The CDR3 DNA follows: TGCGCCAGTTATTCTTCCCGGGAAGGGGGATTTGGCTACACCTTC.

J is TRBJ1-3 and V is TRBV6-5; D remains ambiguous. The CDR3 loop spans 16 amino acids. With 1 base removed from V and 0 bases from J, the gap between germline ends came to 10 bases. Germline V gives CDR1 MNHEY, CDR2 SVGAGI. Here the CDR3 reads CASSYFGPSSGNTIYF. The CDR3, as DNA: TGTGCCAGCAGTTACTTCGGACCTAGCTCTGGAAACACCATATATTTT.

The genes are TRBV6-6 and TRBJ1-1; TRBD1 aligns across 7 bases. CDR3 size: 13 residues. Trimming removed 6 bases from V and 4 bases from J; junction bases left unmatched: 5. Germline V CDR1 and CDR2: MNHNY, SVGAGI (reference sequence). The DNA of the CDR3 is TGTGCCAGCAGCCCCAGGGGGGGCACTGAAGCTTTCTTT. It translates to CASSPRGGTEAFF.

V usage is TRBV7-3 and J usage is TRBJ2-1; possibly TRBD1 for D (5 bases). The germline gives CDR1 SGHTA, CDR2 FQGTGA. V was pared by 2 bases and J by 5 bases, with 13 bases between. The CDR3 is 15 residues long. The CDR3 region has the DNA TGTGCCAGCAGCTTAGAAGGGGCTCATCACAATGAGCAGTTCTTC. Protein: CASSLEGAHHNEQFF.

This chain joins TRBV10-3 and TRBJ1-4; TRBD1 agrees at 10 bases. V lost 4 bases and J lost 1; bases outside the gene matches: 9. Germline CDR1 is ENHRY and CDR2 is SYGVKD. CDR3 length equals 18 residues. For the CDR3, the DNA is TGTGCCATCAGTGGGACAGGGGGTGTTGTTGGAACTAATGAAAAACTGTTTTTT. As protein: CAISGTGGVVGTNEKLFF.

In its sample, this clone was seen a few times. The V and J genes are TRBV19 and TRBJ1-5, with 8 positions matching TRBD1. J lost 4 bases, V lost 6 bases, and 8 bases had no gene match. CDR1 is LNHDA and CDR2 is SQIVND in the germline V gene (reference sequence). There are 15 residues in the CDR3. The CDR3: CASRTGDRINQPQHF. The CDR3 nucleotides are TGTGCCAGTAGGACAGGGGACAGGATAAATCAGCCCCAGCATTTT.

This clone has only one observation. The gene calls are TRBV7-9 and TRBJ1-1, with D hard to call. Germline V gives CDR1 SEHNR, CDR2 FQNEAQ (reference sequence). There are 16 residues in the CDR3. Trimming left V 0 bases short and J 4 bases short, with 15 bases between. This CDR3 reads CASSLADYGSGTEAFF. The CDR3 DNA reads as TGTGCCAGCAGCTTAGCCGATTATGGGTCGGGCACTGAAGCTTTCTTT.

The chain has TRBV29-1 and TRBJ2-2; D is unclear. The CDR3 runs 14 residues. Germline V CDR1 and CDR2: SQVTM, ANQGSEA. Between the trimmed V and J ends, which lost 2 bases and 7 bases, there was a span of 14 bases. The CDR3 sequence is CSVESRTLGGELFF. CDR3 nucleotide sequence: TGCAGCGTTGAATCGAGGACCCTGGGCGGGGAGCTGTTTTTT.

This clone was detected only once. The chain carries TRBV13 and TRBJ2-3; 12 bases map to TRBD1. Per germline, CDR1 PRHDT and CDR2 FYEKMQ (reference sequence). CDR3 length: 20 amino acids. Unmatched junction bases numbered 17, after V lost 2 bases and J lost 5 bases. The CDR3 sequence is CASSLLVFIGTGGEEDTQYF. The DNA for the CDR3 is TGTGCCAGCAGCTTACTAGTCTTTATTGGGACAGGGGGCGAGGAAGATACGCAGTATTTT.

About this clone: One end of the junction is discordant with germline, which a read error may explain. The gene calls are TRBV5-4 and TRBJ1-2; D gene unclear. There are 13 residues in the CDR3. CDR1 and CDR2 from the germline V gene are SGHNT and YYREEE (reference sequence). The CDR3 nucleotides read TGTGCCAGCAACTTGTACAGTAACTATGGCTACACCTTC. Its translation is CASNLYSNYGYTF.

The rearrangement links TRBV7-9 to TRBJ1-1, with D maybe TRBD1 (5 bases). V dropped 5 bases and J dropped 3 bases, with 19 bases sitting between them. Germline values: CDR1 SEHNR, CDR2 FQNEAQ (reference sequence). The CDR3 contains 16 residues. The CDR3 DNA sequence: TGTGCCAGCAGCCACCCTCGGATCGGAGGGGACACTGAAGCTTTCTTT. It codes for CASSHPRIGGDTEAFF. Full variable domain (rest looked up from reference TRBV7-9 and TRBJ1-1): DTGVSQNPRHKITKRGQNVTFRCDPISEHNRLYWYRQTLGQGPEFLTYFQNEAQLEKSRLLSDRFSAERPKGSFSTLEIQRTEQGDSAMYLCASSHPRIGGDTEAFFGQGTRLTVV.

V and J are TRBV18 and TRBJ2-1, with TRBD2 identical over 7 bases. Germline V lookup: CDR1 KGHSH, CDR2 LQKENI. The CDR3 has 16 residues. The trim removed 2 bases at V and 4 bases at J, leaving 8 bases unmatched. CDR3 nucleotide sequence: TGTGCCAGCTCACCAACGGGTGGCGGGGGTTACAATGAGCAGTTCTTC. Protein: CASSPTGGGGYNEQFF.

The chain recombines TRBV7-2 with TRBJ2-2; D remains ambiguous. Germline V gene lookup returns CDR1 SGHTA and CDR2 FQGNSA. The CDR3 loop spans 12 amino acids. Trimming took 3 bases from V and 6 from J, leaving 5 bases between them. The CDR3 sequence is CASSLTAGELFF. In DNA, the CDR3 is TGTGCCAGCAGCTTGACCGCCGGGGAGCTGTTTTTT.

CDR3 in DNA: TGCACCAGCAGCCAAGTTTGCGGGGGGGCCGTAGATACGCAGTATTTT. It specifies CTSSQVCGGAVDTQYF. The chain links TRBV1 to TRBJ2-3; whether TRBD2, the table's D call, matches the DNA was not checked. TRBV1 is an annotated pseudogene. This CDR3 spans 16 amino acids.

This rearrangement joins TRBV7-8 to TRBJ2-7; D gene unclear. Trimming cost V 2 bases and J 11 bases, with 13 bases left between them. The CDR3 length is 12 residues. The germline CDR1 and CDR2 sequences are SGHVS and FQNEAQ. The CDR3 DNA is TGTGCCAGCAGCTTAAGTGGCCAGGCCAAGTACTTC. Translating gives CASSLSGQAKYF.

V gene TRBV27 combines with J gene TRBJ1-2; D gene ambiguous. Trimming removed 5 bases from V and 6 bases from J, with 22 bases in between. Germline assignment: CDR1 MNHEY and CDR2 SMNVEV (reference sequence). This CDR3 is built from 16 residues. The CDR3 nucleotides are TGTGCCAGCAGTAGGGAGGGCCCCTGGGGAAACCATGGCTACACCTTC. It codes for CASSREGPWGNHGYTF.

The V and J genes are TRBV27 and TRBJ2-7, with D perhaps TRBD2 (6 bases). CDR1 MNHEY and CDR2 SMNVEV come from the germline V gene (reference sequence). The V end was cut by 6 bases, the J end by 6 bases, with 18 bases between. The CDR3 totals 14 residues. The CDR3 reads CASSAGTFSSEQYF. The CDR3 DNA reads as TGTGCCAGCAGCGCCGGGACTTTCTCGTCCGAGCAGTACTTC.

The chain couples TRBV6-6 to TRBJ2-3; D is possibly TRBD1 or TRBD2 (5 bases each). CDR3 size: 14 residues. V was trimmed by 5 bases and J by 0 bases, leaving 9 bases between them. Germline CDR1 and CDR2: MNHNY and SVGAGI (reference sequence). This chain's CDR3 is CASSTRDSTDTQYF. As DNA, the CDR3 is TGTGCCAGCAGTACCCGGGACAGCACAGATACGCAGTATTTT.

CDR3 nucleotide sequence: TGCAGCGTTGAAGTAGGCAGTTATGAAGCTTTCTTT. It yields the protein CSVEVGSYEAFF. The chain uses TRBV29-1 and TRBJ1-1; D remains ambiguous. Germline CDR1 reads SQVTM; CDR2 reads ANQGSEA. V was shortened by 1 base and J by 7 bases, with 10 bases between the two germline ends. The CDR3 extends over 12 amino acids. Complete variable domain (other parts from reference TRBV29-1 and TRBJ1-1): SAVISQKPSRDICQRGTSLTIQCQVDSQVTMMFWYRQQPGQSLTLIATANQGSEATYESGFVIDKFPISRPNLTFSTLTVSNMSPEDSSIYLCSVEVGSYEAFFGQGTRLTVV.

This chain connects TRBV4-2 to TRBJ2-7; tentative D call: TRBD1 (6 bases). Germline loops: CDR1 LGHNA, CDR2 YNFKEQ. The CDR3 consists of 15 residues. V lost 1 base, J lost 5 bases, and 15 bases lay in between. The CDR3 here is CASSQAPGASDEQYF. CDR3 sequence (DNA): TGTGCCAGCAGCCAAGCCCCAGGGGCCAGCGACGAGCAGTACTTC.

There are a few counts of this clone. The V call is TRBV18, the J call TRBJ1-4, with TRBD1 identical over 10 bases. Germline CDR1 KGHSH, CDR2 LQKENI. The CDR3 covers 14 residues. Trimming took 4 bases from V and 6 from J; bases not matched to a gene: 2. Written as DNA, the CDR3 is TGTGCCAGCTCACGGGGGACAGGGGATGAAAAACTGTTTTTT. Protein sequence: CASSRGTGDEKLFF.

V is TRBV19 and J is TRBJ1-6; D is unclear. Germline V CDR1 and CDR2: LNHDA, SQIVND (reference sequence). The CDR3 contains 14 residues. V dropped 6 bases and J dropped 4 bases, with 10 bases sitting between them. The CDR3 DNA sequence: TGTGCCAGTAGCGTGGGGTCGTATAATTCACCCCTCCACTTT. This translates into CASSVGSYNSPLHF.

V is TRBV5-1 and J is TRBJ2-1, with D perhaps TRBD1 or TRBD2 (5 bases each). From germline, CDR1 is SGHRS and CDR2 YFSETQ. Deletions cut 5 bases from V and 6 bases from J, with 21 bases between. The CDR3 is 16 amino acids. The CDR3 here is CASSPMEAGSLNEQFF. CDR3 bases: TGCGCCAGCAGTCCTATGGAGGCAGGGTCTCTCAATGAGCAGTTCTTC.

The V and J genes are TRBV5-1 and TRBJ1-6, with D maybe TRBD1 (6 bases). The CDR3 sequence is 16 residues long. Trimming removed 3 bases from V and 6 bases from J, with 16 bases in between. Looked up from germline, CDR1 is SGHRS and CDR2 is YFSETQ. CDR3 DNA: TGCGCCAGCAGCTCCCCGGGGGCAGTCACTAATTCACCCCTCCACTTT. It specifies CASSSPGAVTNSPLHF.

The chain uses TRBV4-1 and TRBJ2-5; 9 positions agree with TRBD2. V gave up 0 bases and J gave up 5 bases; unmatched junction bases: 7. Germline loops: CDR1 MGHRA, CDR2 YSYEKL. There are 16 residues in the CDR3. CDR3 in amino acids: CASSQEFRGGEETQYF. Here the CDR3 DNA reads TGCGCCAGCAGCCAAGAGTTTCGCGGGGGGGAGGAGACCCAGTACTTC.

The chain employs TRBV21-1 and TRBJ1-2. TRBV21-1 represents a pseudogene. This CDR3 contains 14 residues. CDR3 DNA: TGTGCCAGCAGCAAAGTCGGGGGGCAGGGTGGCTACACCTTC. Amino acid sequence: CASSKVGGQGGYTF.